This TCR beta chain was captured in a study of blood T cell repertoires in COVID-19. Study-wide background: Both acute and convalescent COVID-19 samples were obtained from the United States, Italy and Spain. In each case, the material was cDNA or gDNA derived from T cells, B-cell-depleted T cells, or PBMCs.

Unmatched junction bases numbered 6, after V lost 5 bases and J lost 3 bases. CDR1 and CDR2 from the germline V gene are SGHTA and FQGNSA. The CDR3 consists of 16 residues. In the original analysis: Amplifying reference gene primers gave estimates of nucleated cell counts. Produced via immunoSEQ multiplex PCR; TCRdb's table is partial and in-frame only. The D gene and trimming were derived from the DNA, and the V and J assignments and clone size from that table. The sample gives 85,000 to 95,000 clones, around 86% of which show up once; more than 25% is in the top ten. The clonotype originates from a human donor in a cohort sampled during active COVID-19. Specimen: peripheral blood. V usage is TRBV7-2 and J usage is TRBJ2-3, with TRBD2 matching 12 bases. The CDR3, as DNA: TGTGCCAGCAGCGCATCTAGCGGGAGGGTAACAGATACGCAGTATTTT. It is translated as CASSASSGRVTDTQYF.